This T cell receptor beta chain derives from a study of neurological immune-mediated disorders. Study observations and caveats: For the multiple sclerosis repertoire cluster, no association with any clinical or MRI feature was found. Expansion of TCR clones was greatest in HTLV-1-associated myelopathy and smallest in multiple sclerosis, where it fell below that of healthy controls.

This clonotype was counted ten times or more. Its antigen remains unidentified. The starting material, 2 million PBMCs stored at -80 C, gave rise to the unsorted libraries. 5'RACE with 10-nucleotide random UMIs generated the cDNA. TCRdb analysed the 5' RACE reads with MiXCR anew, one entry per CDR3 protein. The sample holds 45,000 or so distinct CDR3 sequences, approximately 3% seen once. J gave up 1 base and V 5 bases, and 14 bases lay outside the gene matches. Germline CDR1 and CDR2: MDHEN and SYDVKM. The CDR3 totals 18 residues. This receptor was taken from a woman aged 45-60 years with multiple sclerosis. The source material was PBMCs. The chain combines TRBV28 with TRBJ2-3; the match to TRBD1 covers 8 bases. The CDR3 sequence: CASSVAPVGTGGTDTQYF. The CDR3 nucleotides read TGTGCCAGCAGTGTTGCCCCTGTCGGGACAGGAGGCACAGATACGCAGTATTTT.